The 20 T cell receptor beta chains given below trace back to one sample, sequenced in a study of blood T cell repertoires in COVID-19. Generated by immunoSEQ multiplex PCR, the TCRdb table keeps only in-frame clones and is missing some. This sample yields about 220,000 clones, of which more than 80% are seen a single time; over 2% belongs to the top ten. Material: peripheral blood. The source is a man aged 25-40 years who had recovered from COVID-19.

The rearrangement joins TRBV3-1 (or the pseudogene TRBV3-2) to TRBJ2-1, with D hard to call. In germline, CDR1 is LGHDT, CDR2 YNNKEL (reference sequence). V was trimmed by 4 bases and J by 5 bases, leaving 12 bases between them. There are 14 residues in the CDR3. In DNA form, the CDR3 reads TGTGCCAGCAGCCCGACCCGGGTACACAATGAGCAGTTCTTC. Protein: CASSPTRVHNEQFF.

This sequence joins TRBV4-1 and TRBJ2-4; perhaps TRBD2 as D (6 bases). Germline CDR1 MGHRA, CDR2 YSYEKL. This CDR3 comprises 12 residues. The germline V and J ends were trimmed by 9 bases and 1 base, with 7 bases remaining between them. CDR3: CASRGAKNIQYF. DNA for the CDR3: TGCGCCAGTCGGGGGGCCAAAAACATTCAGTACTTC.

The V call is TRBV2, the J call TRBJ2-1; no definite D call. CDR3 length: 13 residues. V shed 3 bases and J shed 4 bases, with 7 bases lying between them. CDR1 is SNHLY and CDR2 is FYNNEI in the germline V gene. The CDR3 coding sequence is TGTGCCAGCAGTGATCGTCCTTACAATGAGCAGTTCTTC. Translation gives CASSDRPYNEQFF. The full variable domain, completed using reference TRBV2 and TRBJ2-1, is EPEVTQTPSHQVTQMGQEVILRCVPISNHLYFYWYRQILGQKVEFLVSFYNNEISEKSEIFDDQFSVERPDGSNFTLKIRSTKLEDSAMYFCASSDRPYNEQFFGPGTRLTVL.

The chain employs TRBV18 and TRBJ1-5; D possibly corresponds to TRBD1 (6 bases). The CDR3 is made up of 14 amino acids. Germline assignment: CDR1 KGHSH and CDR2 LQKENI. The V gene lost 3 bases and the J gene lost 7 bases, with 13 bases spanning the gap. CDR3 DNA sequence: TGTGCCAGCTCACCTCAGGGGAGAGGACAGCCCCAGCATTTT. It translates to CASSPQGRGQPQHF.

This clone turned up a few times. This chain connects TRBV13 to TRBJ1-1; D call uncertain. The length of the CDR3 is 15 residues. Trimming removed 3 bases at V and 3 bases at J, with 14 bases between. Germline loops: CDR1 PRHDT, CDR2 FYEKMQ (reference sequence). The CDR3, as DNA: TGTGCCAGCAGCTTTTTAGAGGTACTGGACACTGAAGCTTTCTTT. This encodes CASSFLEVLDTEAFF.

The genes are TRBV11-2 and TRBJ1-4; no clear D gene. Deletions cut 6 bases from V and 10 bases from J, with 9 bases between. The CDR3 sequence is 11 residues long. Germline-derived CDR1 and CDR2 are SGHAT and FQNNGV. CDR3 loop: CASSRERKLFF. CDR3 in DNA: TGTGCCAGCAGTAGGGAGAGAAAACTGTTTTTT.

This rearrangement joins TRBV18 to TRBJ2-7, with a tentative D call TRBD1 (5 bases). There are 13 residues in the CDR3. Germline assignment: CDR1 KGHSH and CDR2 LQKENI. V was clipped by 5 bases and J by 4 bases, with 12 bases between them. The CDR3 loop is CASSGEGVYEQYF. The CDR3 DNA sequence: TGTGCCAGCTCAGGGGAAGGGGTGTACGAGCAGTACTTC.

V usage is TRBV12-3 or TRBV12-4 and J usage is TRBJ2-3, with D tentatively TRBD2 (5 bases). This CDR3 region has 13 residues. The V gene lost 3 bases and the J gene lost 5 bases, with 9 bases spanning the gap. The CDR3 protein is CASSFHGEDTQYF. DNA of the CDR3: TGTGCCAGCAGTTTTCACGGGGAAGATACGCAGTATTTT.

The chain combines TRBV7-9 with TRBJ1-2; TRBD1 matches at 9 bases. The trim removed 5 bases at V and 4 bases at J, leaving 14 bases unmatched. Germline CDR1 and CDR2: SEHNR and FQNEAQ (reference sequence). This CDR3 has 17 amino acids. CDR3 sequence reads: CASSHPRAGTGLYGYTF. CDR3 bases: TGTGCCAGCAGCCATCCCAGAGCCGGGACAGGGCTCTATGGCTACACCTTC.

V usage is TRBV10-3 and J usage is TRBJ2-7, with D perhaps matching TRBD1 (6 bases). Germline V gene data show CDR1 as ENHRY and CDR2 as SYGVKD. Between the trimmed V and J ends, which lost 2 bases and 6 bases, there was a span of 11 bases. CDR3 size: 13 residues. Here the CDR3 DNA reads TGTGCCATCAGTGAGAACCGGGACACCGAGCAGTACTTC. Residues: CAISENRDTEQYF.

V gene TRBV3-1 (or the pseudogene TRBV3-2) combines with J gene TRBJ2-2; TRBD2 aligns across 9 bases. Germline CDR1 reads LGHDT; CDR2 reads YNNKEL (reference sequence). J lost 2 bases, V lost 8 bases, and 12 bases had no gene match. This CDR3 is 17 amino acids long. The CDR3 nucleotides are TGTGCCAGCCTTAAGACTAGCGGCTGGAAAAACACCGGGGAGCTGTTTTTT. Residues: CASLKTSGWKNTGELFF.

The rearrangement joins TRBV5-6 to TRBJ1-3; D remains unclear. CDR3 length: 14 residues. V shed 5 bases and J shed 4 bases, with 13 bases lying between them. CDR1 is SGHDT and CDR2 is YYEEEE in the germline V gene. DNA of the CDR3: TGTGCCAGCAGTCCCGGACGGGAAGGAAACACCATATATTTT. This gives the protein CASSPGREGNTIYF.

The J gene is TRBJ1-1, the V gene TRBV12-3 or TRBV12-4, with TRBD1 matching 7 bases. This CDR3 comprises 12 residues. After removal of 5 bases from V and 5 bases from J, the junction contained 2 bases not matched to a gene. CDR3 in DNA: TGTGCCAGCAGTCAACAGGGGACTGAAGCTTTCTTT. This codes for CASSQQGTEAFF.

J is TRBJ1-2 and V is TRBV15; tentative D call: TRBD1 (6 bases). Trimming took off 0 bases at V and 7 bases at J, with 12 bases between the two ends. The germline V gene encodes CDR1 LNHNV and CDR2 YYDKDF (reference sequence). The CDR3 is 14 residues long. CDR3: CATSRDLRGTGYTF. The CDR3 DNA reads TGTGCCACCAGCAGAGACCTCAGGGGCACTGGCTACACCTTC.

This sequence joins TRBV6-5 and TRBJ2-5; 7 nucleotides align to TRBD2. The CDR3 consists of 15 residues. Trimming at V came to 6 bases and at J to 1 base, leaving 8 bases not matched to a gene. Germline CDR1 MNHEY, CDR2 SVGAGI. In nucleotides, the CDR3 is TGTGCCAGCAGCTATGGGACTACCCTCCAAGAGACCCAGTACTTC. Its translation is CASSYGTTLQETQYF.

The chain is built from TRBV6-5 and TRBJ1-4; 8 bases map to TRBD1. CDR1 is MNHEY, CDR2 SVGAGI, per germline. This CDR3 region has 15 residues. Trimming removed 4 bases from V and 6 bases from J; junction bases left unmatched: 7. CDR3 sequence (DNA): TGTGCCAGCAGTTCGCTAGGACAGGGATATGAAAAACTGTTTTTT. Translation gives CASSSLGQGYEKLFF.

The chain links TRBV15 to TRBJ1-1; D not certain. With 5 bases removed from V and 0 bases from J, the gap between germline ends came to 13 bases. The CDR3 contains 15 residues. Germline V gene data show CDR1 as LNHNV and CDR2 as YYDKDF (reference sequence). CDR3 in amino acids: CATSGRTAVNTEAFF. The CDR3 DNA follows: TGTGCCACCAGCGGGCGCACGGCAGTGAACACTGAAGCTTTCTTT.

V gene TRBV15 combines with J gene TRBJ1-5, with D maybe TRBD1 (5 bases). The length of the CDR3 is 18 residues. Trimming removed 3 bases from V and 0 bases from J, with 18 bases in between. From germline, CDR1 is LNHNV and CDR2 YYDKDF (reference sequence). The DNA for the CDR3 is TGTGCCACCAGCAGCAGCGGCGGGGACGTCTATAGCAATCAGCCCCAGCATTTT. Protein: CATSSSGGDVYSNQPQHF.

The rearrangement links TRBV3-1 (or the pseudogene TRBV3-2) to TRBJ1-6, with a weak D call TRBD1 (5 bases). Germline V gene sequence: CDR1 LGHDT, CDR2 YNNKEL (reference sequence). The CDR3 runs 15 residues. Deletions cut 0 bases from V and 10 bases from J, with 13 bases between. In nucleotides, the CDR3 is TGTGCCAGCAGCCAAGATACAGGAGCGGGGTCACCCCTCCACTTT. Translation: CASSQDTGAGSPLHF.

The chain couples TRBV9 to TRBJ2-7; 8 positions agree with TRBD2. CDR1 and CDR2 from the germline V gene are SGDLS and YYNGEE. This CDR3 has 14 amino acids. The V segment lost 3 bases and the J segment 2 bases; nucleotides outside the gene matches: 4. CDR3 amino acids: CASSAFSGAYEQYF. CDR3 sequence (DNA): TGTGCCAGCAGCGCCTTTAGCGGGGCCTACGAGCAGTACTTC.